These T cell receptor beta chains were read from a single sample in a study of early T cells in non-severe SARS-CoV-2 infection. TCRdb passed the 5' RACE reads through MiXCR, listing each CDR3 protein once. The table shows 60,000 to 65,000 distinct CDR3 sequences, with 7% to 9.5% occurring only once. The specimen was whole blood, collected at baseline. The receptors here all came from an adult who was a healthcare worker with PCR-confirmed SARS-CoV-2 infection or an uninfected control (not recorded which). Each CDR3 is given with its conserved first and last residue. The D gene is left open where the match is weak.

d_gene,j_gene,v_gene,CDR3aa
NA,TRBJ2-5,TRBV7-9,CASTDPLLGARMQETQYF
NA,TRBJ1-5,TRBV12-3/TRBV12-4,CASSLRGNQPQHF
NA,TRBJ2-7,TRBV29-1,CSVGRTGDGSGTYEQYF
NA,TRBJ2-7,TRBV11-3,CASSSGGEQYF
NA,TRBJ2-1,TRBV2,CASRVLLGGPQFF
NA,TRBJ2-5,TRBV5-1,CASSLEQEVTQYF
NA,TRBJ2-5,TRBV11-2,CASSLYNGLQYF
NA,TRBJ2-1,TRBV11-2,CASSLDMSEQFF
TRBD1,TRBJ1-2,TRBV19,CASSRQTGGTYGYTF
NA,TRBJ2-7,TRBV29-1,CSVGQGTSSYEQYF
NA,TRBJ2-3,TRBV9,CASSGGQFLTDTQYF
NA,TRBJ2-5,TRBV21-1,CAIPATETQYF
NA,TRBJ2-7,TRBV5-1,CASSLTGLTYEQYF
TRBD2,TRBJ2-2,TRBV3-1,CASSHGLAGDTGELFF
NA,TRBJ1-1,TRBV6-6,CASSYSMGTEAFF
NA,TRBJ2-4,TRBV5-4,CASSLGGLLRVAGNIQYF
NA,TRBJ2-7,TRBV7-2,CASSGSINYEQYF
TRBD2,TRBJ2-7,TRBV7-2,CASSFLGSGRSSYEQYF
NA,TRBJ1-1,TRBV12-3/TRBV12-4,CASSLARGWVTEAFF